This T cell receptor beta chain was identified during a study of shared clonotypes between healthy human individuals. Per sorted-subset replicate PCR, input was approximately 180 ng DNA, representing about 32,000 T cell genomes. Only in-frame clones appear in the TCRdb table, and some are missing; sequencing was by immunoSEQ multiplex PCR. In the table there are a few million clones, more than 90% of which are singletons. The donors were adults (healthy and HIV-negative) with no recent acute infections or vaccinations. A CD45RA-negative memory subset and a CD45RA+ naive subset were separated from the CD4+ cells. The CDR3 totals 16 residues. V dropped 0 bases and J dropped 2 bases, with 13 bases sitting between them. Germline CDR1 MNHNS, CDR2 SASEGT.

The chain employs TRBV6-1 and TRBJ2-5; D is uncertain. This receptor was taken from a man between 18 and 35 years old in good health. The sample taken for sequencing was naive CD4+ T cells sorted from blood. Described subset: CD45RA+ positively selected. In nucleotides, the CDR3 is TGTGCCAGCAGTGAAGCCTGGTCGGTACCTCAAGAGACCCAGTACTTC. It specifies CASSEAWSVPQETQYF.